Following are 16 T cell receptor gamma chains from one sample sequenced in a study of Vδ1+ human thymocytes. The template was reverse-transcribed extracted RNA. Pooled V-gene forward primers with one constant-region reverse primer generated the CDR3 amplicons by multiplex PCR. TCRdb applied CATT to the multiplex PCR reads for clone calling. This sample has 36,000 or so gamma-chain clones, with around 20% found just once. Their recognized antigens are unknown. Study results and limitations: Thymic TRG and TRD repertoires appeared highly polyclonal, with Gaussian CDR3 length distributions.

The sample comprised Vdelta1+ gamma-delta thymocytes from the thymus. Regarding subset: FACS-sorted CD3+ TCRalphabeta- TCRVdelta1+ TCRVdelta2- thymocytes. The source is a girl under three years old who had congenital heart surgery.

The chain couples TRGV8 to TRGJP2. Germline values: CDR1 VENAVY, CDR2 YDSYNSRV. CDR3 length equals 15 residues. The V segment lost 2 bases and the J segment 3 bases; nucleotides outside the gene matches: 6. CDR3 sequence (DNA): TGTGCCACCTGGGATATACTGGGTAGTGATTGGATCAAGACGTTT. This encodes CATWDILGSDWIKTF.

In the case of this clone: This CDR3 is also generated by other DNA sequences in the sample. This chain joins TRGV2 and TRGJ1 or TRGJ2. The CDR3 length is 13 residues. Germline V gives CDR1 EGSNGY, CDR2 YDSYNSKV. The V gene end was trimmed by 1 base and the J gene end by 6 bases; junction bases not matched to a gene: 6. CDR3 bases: TGTGCCACCTGGGACGGACCAGGTTATAAGAAACTCTTT. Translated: CATWDGPGYKKLF.

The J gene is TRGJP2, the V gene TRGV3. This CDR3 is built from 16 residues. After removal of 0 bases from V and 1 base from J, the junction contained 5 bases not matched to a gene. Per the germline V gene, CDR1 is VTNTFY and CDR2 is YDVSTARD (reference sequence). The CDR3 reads CATWDRPCSSDWIKTF. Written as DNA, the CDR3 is TGTGCCACCTGGGACAGGCCCTGTAGTAGTGATTGGATCAAGACGTTT.

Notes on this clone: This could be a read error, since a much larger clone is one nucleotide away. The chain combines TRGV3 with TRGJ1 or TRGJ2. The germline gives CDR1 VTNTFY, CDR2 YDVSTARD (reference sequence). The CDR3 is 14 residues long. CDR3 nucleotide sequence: TGTGCCACCTGGGGCAGGCCGGGGTATTATAAGAAACTCTTT. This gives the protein CATWGRPGYYKKLF.

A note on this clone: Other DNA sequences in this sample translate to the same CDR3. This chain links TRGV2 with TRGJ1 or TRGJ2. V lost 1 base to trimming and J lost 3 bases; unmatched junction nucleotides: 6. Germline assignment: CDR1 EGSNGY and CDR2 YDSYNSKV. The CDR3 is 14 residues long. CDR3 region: CATWDGPAYYKKLF. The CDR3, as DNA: TGTGCCACCTGGGACGGCCCGGCTTATTATAAGAAACTCTTT.

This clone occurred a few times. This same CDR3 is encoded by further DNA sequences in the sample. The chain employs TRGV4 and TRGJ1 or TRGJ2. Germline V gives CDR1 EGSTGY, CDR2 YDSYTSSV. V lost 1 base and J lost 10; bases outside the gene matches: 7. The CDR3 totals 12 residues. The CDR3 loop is CATWDGRRKKLF. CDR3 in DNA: TGTGCCACCTGGGATGGACGGCGGAAGAAACTCTTT.

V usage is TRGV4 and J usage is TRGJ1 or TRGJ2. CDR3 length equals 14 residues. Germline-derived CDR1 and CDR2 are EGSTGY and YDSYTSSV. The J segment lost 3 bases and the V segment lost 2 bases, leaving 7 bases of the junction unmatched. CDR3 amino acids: CATWDVRVYYKKLF. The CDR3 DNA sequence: TGTGCCACCTGGGATGTAAGGGTTTATTATAAGAAACTCTTT.

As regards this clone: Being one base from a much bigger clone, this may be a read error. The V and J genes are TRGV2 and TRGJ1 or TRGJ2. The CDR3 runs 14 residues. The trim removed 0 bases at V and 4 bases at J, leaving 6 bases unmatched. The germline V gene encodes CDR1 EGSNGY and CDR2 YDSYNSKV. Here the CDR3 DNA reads TGTGCCACCTGGGACGGGGCGGGGTATTATAAGAAACTCTTT. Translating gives CATWDGAGYYKKLF.

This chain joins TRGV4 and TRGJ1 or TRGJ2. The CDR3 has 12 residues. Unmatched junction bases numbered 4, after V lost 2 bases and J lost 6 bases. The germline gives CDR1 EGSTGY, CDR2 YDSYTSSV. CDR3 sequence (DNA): TGTGCCACCTGGGATGAATTTTATAAGAAACTCTTT. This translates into CATWDEFYKKLF.

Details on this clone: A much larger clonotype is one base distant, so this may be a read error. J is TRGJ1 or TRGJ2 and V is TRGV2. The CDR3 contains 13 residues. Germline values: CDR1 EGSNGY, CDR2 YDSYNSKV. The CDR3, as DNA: TGTGCCACCCGGGACGGGCGGTATTATAAGAAACTCTTT. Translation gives CATRDGRYYKKLF.

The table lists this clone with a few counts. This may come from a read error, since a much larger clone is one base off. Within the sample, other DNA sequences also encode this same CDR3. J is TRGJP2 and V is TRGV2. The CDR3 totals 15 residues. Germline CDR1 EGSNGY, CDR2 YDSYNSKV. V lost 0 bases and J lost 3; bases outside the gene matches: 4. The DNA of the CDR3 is TGTGCCACCTGGGACGGGCCGTGTAGTGATTGGATCAAGACGTTT. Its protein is CATWDGPCSDWIKTF.

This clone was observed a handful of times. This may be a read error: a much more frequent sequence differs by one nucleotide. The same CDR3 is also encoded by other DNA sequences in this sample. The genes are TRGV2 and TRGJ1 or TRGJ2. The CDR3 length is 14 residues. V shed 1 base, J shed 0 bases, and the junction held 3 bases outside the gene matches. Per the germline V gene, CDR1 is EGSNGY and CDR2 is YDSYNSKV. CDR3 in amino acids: CATWDGLNYYKKLF. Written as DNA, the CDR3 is TGTGCCACCTGGGACGGTCTGAATTATTATAAGAAACTCTTT.

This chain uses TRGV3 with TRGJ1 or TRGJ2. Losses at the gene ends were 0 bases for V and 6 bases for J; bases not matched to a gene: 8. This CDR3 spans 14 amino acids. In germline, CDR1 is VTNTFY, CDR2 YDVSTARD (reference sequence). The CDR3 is CATWDRTEAYKKLF. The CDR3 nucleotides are TGTGCCACCTGGGACAGGACCGAAGCTTATAAGAAACTCTTT.

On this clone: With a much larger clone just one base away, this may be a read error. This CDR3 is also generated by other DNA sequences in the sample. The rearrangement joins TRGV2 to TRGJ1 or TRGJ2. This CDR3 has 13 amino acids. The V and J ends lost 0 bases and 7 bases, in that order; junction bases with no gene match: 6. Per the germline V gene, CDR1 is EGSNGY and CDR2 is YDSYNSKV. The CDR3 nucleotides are TGTGCCACCTGGGACGGGCCTGACTATAAGAAACTCTTT. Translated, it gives CATWDGPDYKKLF.

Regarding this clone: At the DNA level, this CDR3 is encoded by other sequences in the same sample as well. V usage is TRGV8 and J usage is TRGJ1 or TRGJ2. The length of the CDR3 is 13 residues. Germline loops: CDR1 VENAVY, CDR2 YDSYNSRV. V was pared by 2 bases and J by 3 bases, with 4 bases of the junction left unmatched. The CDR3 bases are TGTGCCACCTGGGATACCGGTTATTATAAGAAACTCTTT. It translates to CATWDTGYYKKLF.

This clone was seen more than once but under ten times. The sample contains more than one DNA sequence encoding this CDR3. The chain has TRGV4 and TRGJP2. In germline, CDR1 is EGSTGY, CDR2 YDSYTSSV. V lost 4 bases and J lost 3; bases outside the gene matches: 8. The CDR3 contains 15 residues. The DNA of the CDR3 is TGTGCCACCTGGGACGGTGGGGGTAGTGATTGGATCAAGACGTTT. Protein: CATWDGGGSDWIKTF.